The 29 T cell receptor beta chains given below trace back to one sample, sequenced in a study of CD8+ T cells in alopecia areata listed by TCRdb under 2018. The time point label here, explained by the study, means: baseline before oral tofacitinib. The library was obtained by the immunoSEQ multiplex PCR assay. RNA was extracted from all samples and reverse transcribed into cDNA, which served as template for TCR sequencing. Sourced from immuneACCESS, this table was stored by TCRdb with only in-frame sequences that have V and J called. A share of the clones is absent; for the studies checked, an unresolved V gene accounts for under half, and the remainder has no known explanation. The sample records about 130,000 clones, around 60% of which are singletons. The ten largest clonotypes hold roughly 6.7% of the sample. The sequences come from CD4+ T cells sorted from blood, collected at week 0. All receptors come from a human donor with alopecia areata.

CDR3 protein: CASSEGQYNSPLHF. The CDR3 DNA sequence: TGTGCCAGCAGTGAGGGTCAATATAATTCACCCCTCCACTTT. V and J are TRBV25-1 and TRBJ1-6, with D hard to call. CDR3 length: 14 residues. The V end was cut by 3 bases, the J end by 4 bases, with 7 bases between. Looked up from germline, CDR1 is MGHDK and CDR2 is SYGVNS.

The chain carries TRBV19 and TRBJ1-5; the match to TRBD1 covers 7 bases. Trimming cost V 9 bases and J 1 base; bases outside gene matches: 12. From germline, CDR1 is LNHDA and CDR2 SQIVND (reference sequence). The CDR3 totals 16 residues. CDR3 nucleotide sequence: TGTGCCAGCCACCACAGGGGAACGGGGAGCAATCAGCCCCAGCATTTT. It specifies CASHHRGTGSNQPQHF.

The chain is built from TRBV7-2 and TRBJ2-7; 9 nucleotides line up with TRBD1. Trimming at V came to 5 bases and at J to 3 bases, leaving 11 bases not matched to a gene. This CDR3 region has 16 residues. Germline lookup yields CDR1 SGHTA and CDR2 FQGNSA. The CDR3 here is CASSTNMRGQGYEQYF. CDR3 bases: TGTGCCAGCAGCACCAATATGAGGGGACAGGGCTACGAGCAGTACTTC.

This rearrangement joins TRBV5-1 to TRBJ1-1, with D possibly being TRBD1 (5 bases). The germline CDR1 and CDR2 sequences are SGHRS and YFSETQ. The CDR3 has 12 amino acids. V lost 3 bases and J lost 8, with 11 bases in between. CDR3 loop: CASSWTGTEAFF. The CDR3 nucleotides read TGCGCCAGCAGCTGGACCGGGACGGAAGCTTTCTTT.

This sequence joins TRBV18 and TRBJ2-5, with D possibly TRBD1 on 6 matching bases. The CDR3 loop spans 12 amino acids. Trimming shortened V by 4 bases and J by 10 bases, and 13 bases separated the two germline ends. Per germline, CDR1 KGHSH and CDR2 LQKENI. CDR3 residues: CASSRDNFDQYF. In DNA form, the CDR3 reads TGTGCCAGCTCACGGGACAATTTTGACCAGTACTTC.

The chain employs TRBV10-3 and TRBJ2-3, with 10 bases matching TRBD2. The V and J ends lost 8 bases and 3 bases, in that order; junction bases with no gene match: 5. Germline V CDR1 and CDR2: ENHRY, SYGVKD. This CDR3 spans 14 amino acids. The DNA of the CDR3 is TGTGCCATCCGAGGAGCGGGGGGGACAGATACGCAGTATTTT. Protein sequence: CAIRGAGGTDTQYF.

The chain has TRBV7-2 and TRBJ1-1, with a possible D match to TRBD1 (5 bases). Germline CDR1 SGHTA, CDR2 FQGNSA. The V end was cut by 1 base, the J end by 1 base, with 13 bases between. The CDR3 is made up of 16 amino acids. As DNA, the CDR3 is TGTGCCAGCAGCTTAGGTCCGGTAGGGGCGAACACTGAAGCTTTCTTT. Translation: CASSLGPVGANTEAFF.

The rearrangement links TRBV2 to TRBJ1-1; D unresolved. Germline lookup yields CDR1 SNHLY and CDR2 FYNNEI. V was clipped by 10 bases and J by 6 bases, with 6 bases between them. This CDR3 spans 9 amino acids. Written as DNA, the CDR3 is TGTGCCACCGGATCTGAAGCTTTCTTT. Translation: CATGSEAFF.

This clone was found a few times. The chain uses TRBV30 and TRBJ2-1; D remains ambiguous. The CDR3 is 11 amino acids. V was trimmed by 0 bases and J by 15 bases, leaving 12 bases between them. The germline gives CDR1 GTSNPN, CDR2 SVGIG (reference sequence). For the CDR3, the DNA is TGTGCCTGGAGTGTAGGAGCACCCGCGTTCTTC. Translated, it gives CAWSVGAPAFF.

V is TRBV7-9 and J is TRBJ1-1, with a tentative D call TRBD1 (6 bases). The CDR3 contains 15 residues. Germline CDR1 and CDR2: SEHNR and FQNEAQ (reference sequence). V was pared by 5 bases and J by 11 bases, with 24 bases between. The CDR3 nucleotides are TGTGCCAGCAGCACAGGGCCCGCCGGCGTCTTAGACGCTTTCTTT. Residues: CASSTGPAGVLDAFF.

The V call is TRBV6-5, the J call TRBJ1-2; 11 nucleotides align to TRBD1. Trimming at V came to 2 bases and at J to 8 bases, leaving 4 bases not matched to a gene. This CDR3 comprises 14 residues. Germline V gene lookup returns CDR1 MNHEY and CDR2 SVGAGI. CDR3 loop: CASSYGQGAGGYTF. CDR3 in DNA: TGTGCCAGCAGTTACGGACAGGGGGCTGGAGGCTACACCTTC.

Only a few counts were recorded for this clone. The rearrangement joins TRBV10-3 to TRBJ1-5; D remains ambiguous. The CDR3 contains 15 residues. Germline loops: CDR1 ENHRY, CDR2 SYGVKD. Between the trimmed V and J ends, which lost 0 bases and 0 bases, there was a span of 6 bases. Here the CDR3 reads CAISESSYSNQPQHF. Here the CDR3 DNA reads TGTGCCATCAGTGAGTCTTCTTATAGCAATCAGCCCCAGCATTTT.

This clone was found once. The chain has TRBV18 and TRBJ1-2; D gene uncertain. V was clipped by 1 base and J by 8 bases, with 23 bases between them. The germline gives CDR1 KGHSH, CDR2 LQKENI. This CDR3 region has 17 residues. CDR3 loop: CASSPQEIAQLMGGYTF. The CDR3 bases are TGTGCCAGCTCACCACAGGAGATAGCCCAGTTGATGGGGGGCTACACCTTC.

This chain uses TRBV9 with TRBJ1-1; no clear D. Between the trimmed V and J ends, which lost 0 bases and 7 bases, there was a span of 7 bases. The CDR3 is 12 amino acids. Germline CDR1 and CDR2: SGDLS and YYNGEE. CDR3 sequence reads: CASSVATGEAFF. The CDR3, as DNA: TGTGCCAGCAGCGTAGCTACGGGTGAAGCTTTCTTT.

The table lists this clone with a few counts. This chain joins TRBV7-9 and TRBJ1-1; D possibly corresponds to TRBD1 (6 bases). Germline loops: CDR1 SEHNR, CDR2 FQNEAQ (reference sequence). Between the trimmed V and J ends, which lost 5 bases and 5 bases, there was a span of 12 bases. The CDR3 has 13 residues. CDR3 protein: CASSIDRRTEAFF. CDR3 DNA: TGTGCCAGCAGCATAGACAGGAGAACTGAAGCTTTCTTT.

This clone was observed a few times. The chain uses TRBV6-5 and TRBJ2-1, with a weak D call TRBD1 (6 bases). CDR1 is MNHEY, CDR2 SVGAGI, per germline. The CDR3 has 12 amino acids. Trimming left V 5 bases short and J 8 bases short, with 10 bases between. This CDR3 reads CASSLNRDEQFF. The CDR3 DNA reads as TGTGCCAGCAGTCTGAACAGGGATGAGCAGTTCTTC.

This sequence joins TRBV5-1 and TRBJ1-1, with 7 bases fitting TRBD1. V was clipped by 7 bases and J by 5 bases; unmatched bases: 11. Germline CDR1 is SGHRS and CDR2 is YFSETQ. The CDR3 is 14 residues long. CDR3 coding DNA: TGCGCCAGCTCCCCGCAAATACAGGGGACTGAAGCTTTCTTT. Protein: CASSPQIQGTEAFF.

The chain is built from TRBV29-1 and TRBJ1-2; D perhaps matches TRBD1 (5 bases). V was pared by 8 bases and J by 8 bases, with 12 bases between. CDR1 and CDR2 (germline): SQVTM, ANQGSEA. This CDR3 contains 10 residues. In nucleotides, the CDR3 is TGCAGCATCGGGACGGAGGGCTACACCTTC. Its translation: CSIGTEGYTF.

This rearrangement joins TRBV7-8 to TRBJ2-5; D is undetermined. The V gene lost 5 bases and the J gene lost 0 bases, with 13 bases spanning the gap. The CDR3 loop spans 15 amino acids. Germline CDR1 and CDR2: SGHVS and FQNEAQ. The CDR3 DNA is TGTGCCAGCAGCCCTCTGAGTCTGTACCAAGAGACCCAGTACTTC. This translates into CASSPLSLYQETQYF.

The chain uses TRBV2 and TRBJ1-6; unclear D gene. This CDR3 is 16 amino acids long. V was shortened by 2 bases and J by 0 bases, with 8 bases between the two germline ends. Germline V CDR1 and CDR2: SNHLY, FYNNEI. The chain's CDR3 is CASSEQASSYNSPLHF. DNA for the CDR3: TGTGCCAGCAGTGAACAGGCCAGCTCCTATAATTCACCCCTCCACTTT.

This chain uses TRBV11-1 with TRBJ2-5; no clear D gene. In germline, CDR1 is SGHAT, CDR2 FQDESV (reference sequence). The length of the CDR3 is 13 residues. Trimming pared 5 bases from V and 2 bases from J, leaving 9 bases between. CDR3 bases: TGTGCCAGCAGCCTCTCCCCGCAAGAGACCCAGTACTTC. This gives the protein CASSLSPQETQYF.

In its sample, this clone was seen a few times. The chain is built from TRBV2 and TRBJ2-5; TRBD1 is a possible D gene (5 bases). Per the germline V gene, CDR1 is SNHLY and CDR2 is FYNNEI. Trimming took off 6 bases at V and 5 bases at J, with 16 bases between the two ends. The CDR3 length is 14 residues. CDR3 protein: CASSLPGLGETQYF. Written as DNA, the CDR3 is TGTGCCAGCAGCCTCCCAGGGTTAGGGGAGACCCAGTACTTC.

V and J are TRBV10-3 and TRBJ2-2, with D possibly being TRBD1 (6 bases). Germline V gives CDR1 ENHRY, CDR2 SYGVKD. The CDR3 totals 17 residues. With 6 bases removed from V and 6 bases from J, the gap between germline ends came to 23 bases. CDR3 region: CAISPGTPQGIAGELFF. DNA for the CDR3: TGTGCCATCAGCCCCGGGACACCCCAAGGGATTGCCGGGGAGCTGTTTTTT.

The CDR3 loop reads CASQPYEQYF. CDR3 sequence (DNA): TGTGCCAGCCAACCCTACGAGCAGTACTTC. V usage is TRBV6-5 and J usage is TRBJ2-7; the D is unclear. V was clipped by 8 bases and J by 2 bases, with 4 bases between them. The CDR3 is made up of 10 amino acids. The V gene's germline CDR1 is MNHEY and CDR2 SVGAGI.

This clone was found a few times. The genes are TRBV30 and TRBJ2-3; the match to TRBD2 covers 8 bases. The CDR3 consists of 14 residues. V was pared by 0 bases and J by 5 bases, with 4 bases of the junction left unmatched. Germline CDR1 reads GTSNPN; CDR2 reads SVGIG (reference sequence). The CDR3 DNA sequence: TGTGCCTGGAGTGTAGGGGGACTAGGAGATACGCAGTATTTT. It codes for CAWSVGGLGDTQYF.

V gene TRBV27 combines with J gene TRBJ1-2, with D unresolved. V lost 0 bases to trimming and J lost 4 bases, with 6 bases between them. Germline loops: CDR1 MNHEY, CDR2 SMNVEV (reference sequence). The CDR3 is 13 residues long. The CDR3 DNA follows: TGTGCCAGCAGTTTATCGTCTGGCTATGGCTACACCTTC. Its translation is CASSLSSGYGYTF.

In its sample, this clone was seen a few times. V is TRBV4-3 and J is TRBJ1-6; D remains unclear. V was cut by 4 bases and J by 8 bases, with 12 bases left in between. CDR1 is LGHNA and CDR2 is YSLEER in the germline V gene. The CDR3 sequence is 14 residues long. The CDR3 DNA follows: TGCGCCAGCAGCCCCCGCCTAGGAGATTCACCCCTCCACTTT. Protein product: CASSPRLGDSPLHF.

J is TRBJ1-4 and V is TRBV30; no clear D gene. CDR1 is GTSNPN, CDR2 SVGIG, per germline (reference sequence). The length of the CDR3 is 14 residues. Between the trimmed V and J ends, which lost 4 bases and 5 bases, there was a span of 14 bases. The CDR3 DNA follows: TGTGCCTGGATCATTTACGGTAGAAATGAAAAACTGTTTTTT. Protein product: CAWIIYGRNEKLFF.

This clone appeared once. V and J are TRBV5-6 and TRBJ2-5; 8 bases agree with TRBD1. The V gene end was trimmed by 3 bases and the J gene end by 12 bases; junction bases not matched to a gene: 4. The germline gives CDR1 SGHDT, CDR2 YYEEEE. This CDR3 comprises 11 residues. The CDR3 here is CASSYQGAEYF. The CDR3 coding sequence is TGTGCCAGCAGCTATCAGGGGGCTGAGTACTTC.